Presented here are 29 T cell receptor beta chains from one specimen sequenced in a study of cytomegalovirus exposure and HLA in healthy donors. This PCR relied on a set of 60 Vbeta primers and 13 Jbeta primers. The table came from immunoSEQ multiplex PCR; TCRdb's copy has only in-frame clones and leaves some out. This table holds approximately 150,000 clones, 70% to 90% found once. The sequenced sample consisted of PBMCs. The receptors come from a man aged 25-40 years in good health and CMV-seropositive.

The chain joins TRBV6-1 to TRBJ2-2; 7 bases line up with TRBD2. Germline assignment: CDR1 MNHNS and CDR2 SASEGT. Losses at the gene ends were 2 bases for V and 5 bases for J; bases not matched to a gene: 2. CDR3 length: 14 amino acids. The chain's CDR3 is CASSEWRGTGELFF. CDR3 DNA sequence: TGTGCCAGCAGTGAATGGCGGGGGACCGGGGAGCTGTTTTTT.

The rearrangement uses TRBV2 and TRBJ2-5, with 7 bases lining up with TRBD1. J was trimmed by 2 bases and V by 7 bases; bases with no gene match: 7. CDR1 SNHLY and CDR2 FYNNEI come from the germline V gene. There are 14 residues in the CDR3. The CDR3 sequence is CASIPLTGQETQYF. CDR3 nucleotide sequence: TGTGCCAGCATCCCTCTGACAGGGCAAGAGACCCAGTACTTC.

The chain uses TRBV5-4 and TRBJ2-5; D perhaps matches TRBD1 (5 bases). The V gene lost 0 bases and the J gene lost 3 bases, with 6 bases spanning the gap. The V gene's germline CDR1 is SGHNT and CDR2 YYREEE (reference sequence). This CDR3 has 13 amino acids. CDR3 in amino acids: CASSLAREETQYF. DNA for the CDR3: TGTGCCAGCAGCTTGGCCAGGGAAGAGACCCAGTACTTC.

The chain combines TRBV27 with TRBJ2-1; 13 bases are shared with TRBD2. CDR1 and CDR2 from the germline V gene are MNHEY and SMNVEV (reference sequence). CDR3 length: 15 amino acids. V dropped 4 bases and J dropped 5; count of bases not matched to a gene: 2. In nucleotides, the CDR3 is TGTGCCAGCAGTTGGACTAGCGGGAGCCACAATGAGCAGTTCTTC. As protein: CASSWTSGSHNEQFF.

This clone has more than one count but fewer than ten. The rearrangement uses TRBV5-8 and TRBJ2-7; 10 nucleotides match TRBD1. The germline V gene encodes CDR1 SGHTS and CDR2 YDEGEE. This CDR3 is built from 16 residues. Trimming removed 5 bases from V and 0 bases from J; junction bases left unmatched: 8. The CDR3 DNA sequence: TGTGCCAGCAGGTTACCGGGACAGGGGAACTCCTACGAGCAGTACTTC. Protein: CASRLPGQGNSYEQYF.

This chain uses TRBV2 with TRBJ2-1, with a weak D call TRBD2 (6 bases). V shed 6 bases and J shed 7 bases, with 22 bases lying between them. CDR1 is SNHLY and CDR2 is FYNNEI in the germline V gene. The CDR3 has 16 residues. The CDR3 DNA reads TGTGCCAGCAGCCCGATAATGGGGGAGGCTGGGAATGAGCAGTTCTTC. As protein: CASSPIMGEAGNEQFF.

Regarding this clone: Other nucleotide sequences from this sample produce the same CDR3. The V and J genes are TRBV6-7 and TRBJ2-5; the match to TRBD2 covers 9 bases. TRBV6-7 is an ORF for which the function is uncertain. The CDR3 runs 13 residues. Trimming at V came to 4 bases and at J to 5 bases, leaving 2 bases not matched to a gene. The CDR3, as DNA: TGTGCCAGCAGTTCTAGCGGGATGGAGACCCAGTACTTC. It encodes CASSSSGMETQYF.

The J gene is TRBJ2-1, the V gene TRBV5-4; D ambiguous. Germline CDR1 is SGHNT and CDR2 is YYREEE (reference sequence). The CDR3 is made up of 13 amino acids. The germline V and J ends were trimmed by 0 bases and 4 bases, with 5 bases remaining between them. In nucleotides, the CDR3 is TGTGCCAGCAGCTTGGACAGTTACAATGAGCAGTTCTTC. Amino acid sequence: CASSLDSYNEQFF.

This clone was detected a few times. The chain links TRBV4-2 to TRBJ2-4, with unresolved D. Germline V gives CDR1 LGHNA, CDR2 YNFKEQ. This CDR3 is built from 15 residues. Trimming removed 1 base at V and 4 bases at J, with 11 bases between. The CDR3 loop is CASSQGGAQKNIQYF. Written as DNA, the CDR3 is TGTGCCAGCAGCCAAGGAGGTGCGCAAAAAAACATTCAGTACTTC.

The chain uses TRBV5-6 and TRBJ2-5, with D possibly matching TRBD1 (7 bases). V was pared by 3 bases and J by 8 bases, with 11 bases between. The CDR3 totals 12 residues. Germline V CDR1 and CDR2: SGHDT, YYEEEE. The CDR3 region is CASSWGDSTQYF. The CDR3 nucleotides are TGTGCCAGCAGCTGGGGGGACAGCACCCAGTACTTC.

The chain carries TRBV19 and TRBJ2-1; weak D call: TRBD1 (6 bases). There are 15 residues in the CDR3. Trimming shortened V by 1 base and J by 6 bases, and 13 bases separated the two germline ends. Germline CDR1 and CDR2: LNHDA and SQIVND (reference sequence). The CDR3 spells CASSIGITGRNEQFF. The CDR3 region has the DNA TGTGCCAGTAGTATAGGAATCACAGGGCGCAATGAGCAGTTCTTC.

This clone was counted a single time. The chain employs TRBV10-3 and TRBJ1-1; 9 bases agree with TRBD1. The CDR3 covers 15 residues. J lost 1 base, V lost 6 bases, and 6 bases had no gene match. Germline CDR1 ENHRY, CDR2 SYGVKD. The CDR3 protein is CAIRSLTGGNTEAFF. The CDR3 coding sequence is TGTGCCATCAGATCACTGACAGGGGGGAACACTGAAGCTTTCTTT.

CDR3 nucleotide sequence: TGTGCCAGCAGTCCCTTGACAGGGAGGAATTGGCAGTACTTC. Protein sequence: CASSPLTGRNWQYF. V gene TRBV27 combines with J gene TRBJ2-7, with D possibly TRBD1 on 7 matching bases. Trimming stripped 5 bases from V and 9 bases from J, with 20 bases between. The CDR3 totals 14 residues. Germline V lookup: CDR1 MNHEY, CDR2 SMNVEV (reference sequence).

The CDR3 reads CASSYGQAPNEQYF. CDR3 coding DNA: TGTGCCAGCAGTTACGGCCAGGCTCCCAACGAGCAGTACTTC. The gene calls are TRBV6-6 and TRBJ2-7; D is unclear. Trimming left V 2 bases short and J 5 bases short, with 13 bases between. This CDR3 has 14 amino acids. The germline CDR1 and CDR2 sequences are MNHNY and SVGAGI (reference sequence).

CDR3 residues: CASKHSGSNNEQYF. DNA of the CDR3: TGTGCCAGTAAACACAGCGGGAGTAACAACGAGCAGTACTTC. This sequence joins TRBV19 and TRBJ2-7, with 8 nucleotides matching TRBD2. Losses at the gene ends were 7 bases for V and 5 bases for J; bases not matched to a gene: 10. CDR3 length: 14 residues. Germline lookup yields CDR1 LNHDA and CDR2 SQIVND (reference sequence). The full variable domain, with the rest looked up from reference TRBV19 and TRBJ2-7, is DGGITQSPKYLFRKEGQNVTLSCEQNLNHDAMYWYRQDPGQGLRLIYYSQIVNDFQKGDIAEGYSVSREKKESFPLTVTSAQKNPTAFYLCASKHSGSNNEQYFGPGTRLTVT.

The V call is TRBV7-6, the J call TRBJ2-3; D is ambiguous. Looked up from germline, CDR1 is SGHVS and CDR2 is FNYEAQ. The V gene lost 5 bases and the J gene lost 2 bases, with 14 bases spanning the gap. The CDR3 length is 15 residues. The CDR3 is CASSPRFGVTDTQYF. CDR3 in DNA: TGTGCCAGCAGCCCCCGTTTTGGAGTCACAGATACGCAGTATTTT. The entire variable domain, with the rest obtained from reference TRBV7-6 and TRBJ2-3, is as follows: GAGVSQSPRYKVTKRGQDVALRCDPISGHVSLYWYRQALGQGPEFLTYFNYEAQQDKSGLPNDRFSAERPEGSISTLTIQRTEQRDSAMYRCASSPRFGVTDTQYFGPGTRLTVL.

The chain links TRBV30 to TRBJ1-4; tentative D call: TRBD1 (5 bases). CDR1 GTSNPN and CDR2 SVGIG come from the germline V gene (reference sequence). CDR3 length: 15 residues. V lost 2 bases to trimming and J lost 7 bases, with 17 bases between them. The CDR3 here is CAWSLSRGLGEKLFF. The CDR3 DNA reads TGTGCCTGGAGTCTGTCCCGGGGGTTAGGTGAAAAACTGTTTTTT.

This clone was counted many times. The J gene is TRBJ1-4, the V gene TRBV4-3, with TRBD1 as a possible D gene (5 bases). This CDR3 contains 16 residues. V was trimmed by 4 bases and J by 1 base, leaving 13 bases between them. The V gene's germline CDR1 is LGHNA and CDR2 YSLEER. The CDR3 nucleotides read TGCGCCAGCAGCCCGTTCCTAACAGGAACTAATGAAAAACTGTTTTTT. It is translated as CASSPFLTGTNEKLFF.

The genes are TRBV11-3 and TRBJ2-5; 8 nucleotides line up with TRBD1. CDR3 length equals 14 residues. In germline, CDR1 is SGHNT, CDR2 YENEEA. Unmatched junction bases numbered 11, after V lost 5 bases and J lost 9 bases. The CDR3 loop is CASSPPRGPSAQYF. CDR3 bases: TGTGCCAGCAGCCCCCCCAGGGGGCCGTCTGCCCAGTACTTC. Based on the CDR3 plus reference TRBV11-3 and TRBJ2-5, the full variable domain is EAGVVQSPRYKIIEKKQPVAFWCNPISGHNTLYWYLQNLGQGPELLIRYENEEAVDDSQLPKDRFSAERLKGVDSTLKIQPAELGDSAVYLCASSPPRGPSAQYFGPGTRLLVL.

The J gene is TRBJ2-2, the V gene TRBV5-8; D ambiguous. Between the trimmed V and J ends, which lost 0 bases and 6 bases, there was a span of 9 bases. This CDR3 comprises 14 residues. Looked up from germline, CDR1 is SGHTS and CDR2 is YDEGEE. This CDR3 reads CASSLGASPGELFF. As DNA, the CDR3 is TGTGCCAGCAGCTTGGGGGCCAGCCCCGGGGAGCTGTTTTTT.

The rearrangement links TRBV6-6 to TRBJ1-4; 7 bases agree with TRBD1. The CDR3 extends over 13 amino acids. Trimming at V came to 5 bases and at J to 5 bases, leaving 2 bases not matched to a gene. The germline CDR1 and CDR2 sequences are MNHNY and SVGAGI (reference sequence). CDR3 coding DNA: TGTGCCAGCAGTGGACAGGCCAATGAAAAACTGTTTTTT. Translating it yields CASSGQANEKLFF.

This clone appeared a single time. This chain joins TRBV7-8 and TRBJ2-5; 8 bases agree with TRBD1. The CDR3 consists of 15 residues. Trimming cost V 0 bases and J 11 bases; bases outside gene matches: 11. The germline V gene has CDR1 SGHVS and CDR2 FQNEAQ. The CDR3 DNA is TGTGCCAGCAGCTTAGCGATACAGGGGGGCTTTGGGCAGTACTTC. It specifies CASSLAIQGGFGQYF.

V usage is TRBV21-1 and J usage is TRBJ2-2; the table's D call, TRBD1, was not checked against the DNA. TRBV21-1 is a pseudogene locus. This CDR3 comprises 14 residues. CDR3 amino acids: CASSKQGGAGELFF. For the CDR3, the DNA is TGTGCCAGCAGCAAGCAGGGGGGTGCCGGGGAGCTGTTTTTT.

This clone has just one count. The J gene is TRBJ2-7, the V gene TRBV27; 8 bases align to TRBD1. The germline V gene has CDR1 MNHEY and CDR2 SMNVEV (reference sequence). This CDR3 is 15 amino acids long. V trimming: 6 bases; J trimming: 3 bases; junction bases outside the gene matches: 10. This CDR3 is CASRPDRGANYEQYF. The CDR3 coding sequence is TGTGCCAGCAGGCCAGACAGGGGCGCTAACTACGAGCAGTACTTC.

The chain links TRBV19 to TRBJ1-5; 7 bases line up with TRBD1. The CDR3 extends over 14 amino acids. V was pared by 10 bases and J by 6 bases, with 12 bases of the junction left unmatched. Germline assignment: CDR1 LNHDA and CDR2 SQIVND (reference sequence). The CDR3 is CATHLGQVGQPQHF. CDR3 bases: TGTGCCACTCACCTCGGACAGGTCGGTCAGCCCCAGCATTTT.

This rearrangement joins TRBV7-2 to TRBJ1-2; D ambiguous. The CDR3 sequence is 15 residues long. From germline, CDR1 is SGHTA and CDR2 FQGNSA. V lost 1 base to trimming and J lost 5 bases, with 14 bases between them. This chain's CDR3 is CASSLVATDQYGYTF. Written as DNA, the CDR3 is TGTGCCAGCAGCTTAGTAGCTACCGATCAATATGGCTACACCTTC.

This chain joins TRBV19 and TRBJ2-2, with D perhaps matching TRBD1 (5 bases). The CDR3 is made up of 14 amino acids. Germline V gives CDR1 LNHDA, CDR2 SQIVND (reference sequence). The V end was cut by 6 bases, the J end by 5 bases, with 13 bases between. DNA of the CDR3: TGTGCCAGTAGGCCCCAGGGTCTTACCGGGGAGCTGTTTTTT. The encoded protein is CASRPQGLTGELFF. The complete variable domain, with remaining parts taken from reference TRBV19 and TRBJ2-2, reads DGGITQSPKYLFRKEGQNVTLSCEQNLNHDAMYWYRQDPGQGLRLIYYSQIVNDFQKGDIAEGYSVSREKKESFPLTVTSAQKNPTAFYLCASRPQGLTGELFFGEGSRLTVL.

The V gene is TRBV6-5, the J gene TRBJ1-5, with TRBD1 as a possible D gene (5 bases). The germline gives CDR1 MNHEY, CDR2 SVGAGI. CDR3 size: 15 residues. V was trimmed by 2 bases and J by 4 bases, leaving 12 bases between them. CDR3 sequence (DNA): TGTGCCAGCAGTTACGGATGGGGGAGGAATCAGCCCCAGCATTTT. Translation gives CASSYGWGRNQPQHF.

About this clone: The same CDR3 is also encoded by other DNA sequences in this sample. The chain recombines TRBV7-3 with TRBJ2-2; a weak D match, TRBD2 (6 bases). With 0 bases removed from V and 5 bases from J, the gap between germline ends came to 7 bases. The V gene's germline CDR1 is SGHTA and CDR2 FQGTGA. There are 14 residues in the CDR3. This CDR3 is CASSLTGGTGELFF. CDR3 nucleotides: TGTGCCAGCAGCTTAACGGGGGGAACCGGGGAGCTGTTTTTT.